The 27 T cell receptor beta chains below come from one sample, sequenced in a study of T cell responses to AZD1222 COVID-19 vaccine. Measured with immunoSEQ multiplex PCR; TCRdb has only the in-frame clones, and not every one. Here the sample spans about 150,000 clones, about nine tenths being singletons. Sequencing used peripheral blood, obtained 28 days after the second AZD1222 dose. These receptor sequences come from an adult who received the AZD1222 COVID-19 vaccine.

The chain recombines TRBV7-8 with TRBJ2-7; D is uncertain. The CDR3 is 15 residues long. CDR1 is SGHVS, CDR2 FQNEAQ, per germline. The ends were cut back, 2 bases at V and 3 bases at J, with 14 bases in the middle. For the CDR3, the DNA is TGTGCCAGCAGCTTACGGTCGAGGATCGGCTACGAGCAGTACTTC. Residues: CASSLRSRIGYEQYF.

This chain joins TRBV10-2 and TRBJ2-7, with D possibly being TRBD2 (6 bases). The V gene lost 6 bases and the J gene lost 0 bases, with 21 bases spanning the gap. This CDR3 has 17 amino acids. The germline V gene encodes CDR1 WSHSY and CDR2 SAAADI. The CDR3 DNA follows: TGCGCCAGCAGCAGAGCTATTCAGCGGGTATACTCCTACGAGCAGTACTTC. This encodes CASSRAIQRVYSYEQYF.

This clone was counted between two and nine times. This chain joins TRBV11-2 and TRBJ2-7, with D uncertain. This CDR3 has 13 residues. The germline gives CDR1 SGHAT, CDR2 FQNNGV. With 4 bases removed from V and 4 bases from J, the gap between germline ends came to 11 bases. CDR3 bases: TGTGCCAGCAGCTCTACCGGCGGATACGAGCAGTACTTC. Protein sequence: CASSSTGGYEQYF.

The chain uses TRBV11-3 and TRBJ2-2; D remains unclear. The CDR3 is made up of 12 amino acids. Germline V gene data show CDR1 as SGHNT and CDR2 as YENEEA. V lost 8 bases, J lost 6 bases, and 10 bases lay in between. CDR3 in amino acids: CASGMPAGELFF. CDR3 coding DNA: TGTGCCAGCGGTATGCCAGCCGGGGAGCTGTTTTTT.

This chain joins TRBV5-8 and TRBJ1-2; 8 positions agree with TRBD1. The CDR3 spans 13 residues. Trimming at V came to 1 base and at J to 9 bases, leaving 5 bases not matched to a gene. CDR1 is SGHTS, CDR2 YDEGEE, per germline. The CDR3: CASSLSQGASYTF. CDR3 in DNA: TGTGCCAGCAGCTTGTCCCAGGGGGCGAGCTACACCTTC.

This chain joins TRBV21-1 and TRBJ1-1. TRBV21-1 is classified as a pseudogene. The CDR3 sequence is 17 residues long. The CDR3 DNA follows: TGTGCCAGCAGCACCAGAGCAGCCAAATACCCGAACACTGAAGCTTTCTTT. It yields the protein CASSTRAAKYPNTEAFF.

The chain links TRBV27 to TRBJ2-2; D is undetermined. The CDR3 extends over 15 amino acids. The germline V gene encodes CDR1 MNHEY and CDR2 SMNVEV (reference sequence). The V end was cut by 2 bases, the J end by 1 base, with 8 bases between. CDR3 region: CASSLLGGNTGELFF. The CDR3, as DNA: TGTGCCAGCAGTTTACTAGGTGGGAACACCGGGGAGCTGTTTTTT.

The CDR3 reads CASRISHWAHEQYF. The CDR3 coding sequence is TGTGCCAGCAGAATATCACACTGGGCCCACGAGCAGTACTTC. This chain links TRBV4-2 with TRBJ2-7; D is unclear. The V end lost 6 bases, the J end lost 5 bases, and 17 bases lay between the germline ends. Germline CDR1 is LGHNA and CDR2 is YNFKEQ. The CDR3 runs 14 residues.

The rearrangement links TRBV7-9 to TRBJ2-1; D may be TRBD2 (5 bases). The CDR3 consists of 14 residues. The V end lost 2 bases, the J end lost 12 bases, and 17 bases lay between the germline ends. Germline CDR1 reads SEHNR; CDR2 reads FQNEAQ (reference sequence). This chain's CDR3 is CASSLTGWASSQFF. The CDR3 DNA is TGTGCCAGCAGCTTAACGGGATGGGCTAGCTCGCAGTTCTTC.

This sequence joins TRBV7-9 and TRBJ1-2, with TRBD1 matching over 11 bases. Unmatched junction bases numbered 8, after V lost 4 bases and J lost 4 bases. Germline CDR1 is SEHNR and CDR2 is FQNEAQ (reference sequence). The CDR3 length is 16 residues. This CDR3 is CASSYGQGALFYGYTF. In nucleotides, the CDR3 is TGTGCCAGCAGCTACGGACAGGGGGCGCTTTTCTATGGCTACACCTTC.

The V and J genes are TRBV9 and TRBJ1-5, with TRBD1 identical over 8 bases. In germline, CDR1 is SGDLS, CDR2 YYNGEE. This CDR3 comprises 15 residues. Trimming removed 2 bases from V and 7 bases from J; junction bases left unmatched: 8. Here the CDR3 reads CASSVQGAPEQPQHF. The CDR3 DNA reads as TGTGCCAGCAGCGTTCAGGGGGCACCTGAACAGCCCCAGCATTTT.

The chain links TRBV27 to TRBJ1-1; possible D gene TRBD1, 6 bases. Germline CDR1 is MNHEY and CDR2 is SMNVEV (reference sequence). Deletions cut 6 bases from V and 3 bases from J, with 11 bases between. The CDR3 sequence is 13 residues long. For the CDR3, the DNA is TGTGCCAGCAGACAAACAGGGTACACTGAAGCTTTCTTT. Translation gives CASRQTGYTEAFF.

The chain joins TRBV9 to TRBJ1-1, with 7 positions matching TRBD1. CDR3 length equals 14 residues. V shed 5 bases and J 2 bases; nucleotides not matched to a gene: 6. Germline V gene lookup returns CDR1 SGDLS and CDR2 YYNGEE. The CDR3 loop reads CASSRGQENTEAFF. The CDR3 region has the DNA TGTGCCAGCAGTCGAGGACAGGAAAACACTGAAGCTTTCTTT.

The rearrangement joins TRBV3-1 (or the pseudogene TRBV3-2) to TRBJ1-4; D might be TRBD1 (5 bases). Trimming took 4 bases from V and 7 from J, leaving 13 bases between them. CDR3 size: 14 residues. Germline-derived CDR1 and CDR2 are LGHDT and YNNKEL (reference sequence). CDR3 coding DNA: TGTGCCAGCAGCCTACCGACGAGGGGTGAAAAACTGTTTTTT. The encoded protein is CASSLPTRGEKLFF.

V and J are TRBV3-1 (or the pseudogene TRBV3-2) and TRBJ2-2, with TRBD2 matching 9 bases. V was pared by 0 bases and J by 2 bases, with 10 bases of the junction left unmatched. The V gene's germline CDR1 is LGHDT and CDR2 YNNKEL (reference sequence). The CDR3 covers 19 residues. For the CDR3, the DNA is TGTGCCAGCAGCCAAGATGACCTGATAGCGGGGGCCAACACCGGGGAGCTGTTTTTT. Its translation: CASSQDDLIAGANTGELFF.

About this clone: The sample holds other DNA sequences that translate to the same CDR3. The chain carries TRBV7-9 and TRBJ2-1; 9 bases line up with TRBD2. The germline V gene has CDR1 SEHNR and CDR2 FQNEAQ (reference sequence). The CDR3 has 16 residues. J was trimmed by 1 base and V by 2 bases; bases with no gene match: 3. The CDR3 nucleotides are TGTGCCAGCAGCTTATCTCTAGCGGGGTCCTACAATGAGCAGTTCTTC. Protein sequence: CASSLSLAGSYNEQFF.

The chain recombines TRBV7-7 with TRBJ2-5, with D possibly being TRBD1 (5 bases). Germline V gives CDR1 SSHAT, CDR2 FNYEAQ (reference sequence). The V gene lost 5 bases and the J gene lost 2 bases, with 9 bases spanning the gap. The CDR3 sequence is 13 residues long. As DNA, the CDR3 is TGTGCCAGCAGCACCCGGACACAAGAGACCCAGTACTTC. Its protein is CASSTRTQETQYF.

The chain joins TRBV11-3 to TRBJ2-7; D is possibly TRBD1 (6 bases). V lost 3 bases to trimming and J lost 1 base, with 19 bases between them. Germline V gene lookup returns CDR1 SGHNT and CDR2 YENEEA. The CDR3 is 17 residues long. CDR3 in amino acids: CASSLRPQGKGSYEQYF. DNA of the CDR3: TGTGCCAGCAGCTTGCGGCCACAGGGCAAGGGATCCTACGAGCAGTACTTC.

The J gene is TRBJ1-5, the V gene TRBV2; weak D call: TRBD1 (6 bases). Trimming left V 7 bases short and J 5 bases short, with 18 bases between. This CDR3 is 15 amino acids long. Germline values: CDR1 SNHLY, CDR2 FYNNEI. CDR3 sequence reads: CASTVTGGSDQPQHF. In nucleotides, the CDR3 is TGTGCCAGCACCGTGACAGGAGGGTCGGATCAGCCCCAGCATTTT.

This clone has only one observation. The chain has TRBV10-3 and TRBJ1-2; D remains unclear. This CDR3 has 13 residues. Trimming cost V 2 bases and J 2 bases, with 6 bases left between them. Germline CDR1 reads ENHRY; CDR2 reads SYGVKD. The CDR3 loop reads CAISEKTNYGYTF. CDR3 DNA: TGTGCCATCAGTGAGAAGACCAACTATGGCTACACCTTC.

This clone showed up just once. This rearrangement joins TRBV15 to TRBJ1-6; D is unresolved. The germline V gene encodes CDR1 LNHNV and CDR2 YYDKDF (reference sequence). V gave up 0 bases and J gave up 7 bases, with 7 bases separating them. The CDR3 extends over 14 amino acids. The CDR3 spells CATSRDTANSPLHF. The CDR3 DNA is TGTGCCACCAGCAGAGATACGGCCAATTCACCCCTCCACTTT.

This sequence joins TRBV5-8 and TRBJ1-4; TRBD1 matches 8 bases. CDR1 is SGHTS and CDR2 is YDEGEE in the germline V gene. The CDR3 is made up of 16 amino acids. V lost 4 bases and J lost 4; bases outside the gene matches: 9. Here the CDR3 reads CASSKGTGGYNEKLFF. The CDR3 coding sequence is TGTGCCAGCAGCAAAGGGACAGGCGGATATAATGAAAAACTGTTTTTT.

The chain carries TRBV5-1 and TRBJ2-7; 9 nucleotides match TRBD1. Germline CDR1 SGHRS, CDR2 YFSETQ. CDR3 length: 15 residues. The junction had 7 bases not matched to a gene; V was cut back by 3 bases and J by 3 bases. CDR3 bases: TGCGCCAGCAGCTCAAAAGGGACAGGGATCTACGAGCAGTACTTC. Translating gives CASSSKGTGIYEQYF.

The chain employs TRBV27 and TRBJ2-2, with 9 bases matching TRBD1. Germline CDR1 is MNHEY and CDR2 is SMNVEV (reference sequence). V shed 5 bases, J shed 4 bases, and the junction held 8 bases outside the gene matches. The CDR3 extends over 16 amino acids. The CDR3, as DNA: TGTGCCAGCAGTCCGTACAGGGGGCGGTTCACCGGGGAGCTGTTTTTT. This codes for CASSPYRGRFTGELFF.

V is TRBV2 and J is TRBJ1-6, with a tentative D call TRBD1 (5 bases). V lost 6 bases, J lost 6 bases, and 9 bases lay in between. Germline V gene data show CDR1 as SNHLY and CDR2 as FYNNEI. The CDR3 consists of 13 residues. CDR3 residues: CASSRDSNSPLHF. Here the CDR3 DNA reads TGTGCCAGCAGCCGGGACTCTAATTCACCCCTCCACTTT.

The chain joins TRBV7-9 to TRBJ2-3; 11 bases map to TRBD1. This CDR3 spans 17 amino acids. The J segment lost 2 bases and the V segment lost 1 base, leaving 5 bases of the junction unmatched. Germline V gene lookup returns CDR1 SEHNR and CDR2 FQNEAQ (reference sequence). The CDR3 bases are TGTGCCAGCAGCTTAGGGGGACAGGGGGTTTTCACAGATACGCAGTATTTT. The encoded protein is CASSLGGQGVFTDTQYF.

This chain uses TRBV7-2 with TRBJ1-6; unclear D gene. This CDR3 comprises 14 residues. CDR1 is SGHTA, CDR2 FQGNSA, per germline. Between the trimmed V and J ends, which lost 1 base and 6 bases, there was a span of 7 bases. The CDR3 DNA sequence: TGTGCCAGCAGCTTAGGGGGATTTAATTCACCCCTCCACTTT. Its protein product is CASSLGGFNSPLHF.